The present TCR beta chain was sequenced within a study of T-cell memory formation after mild COVID-19. Study details: Clustering of TCRs was largely donor specific.

The germline V and J ends were trimmed by 0 bases and 2 bases, with 9 bases remaining between them. Per the germline V gene, CDR1 is SGHDT and CDR2 is YYEEEE. This CDR3 has 14 amino acids. Concerning this clonotype: Its cognate antigen is unknown.

TCR alpha and TCR beta cDNA libraries with sample barcodes and UMIs came from 5'RACE using constant-segment primers. TCRdb ran MiXCR on the 5' RACE reads and lists one entry per CDR3 protein. This sample has more than 450,000 distinct CDR3 sequences, with roughly 17% found just once. Regarding the study as a whole: A balance of CD4 and CD8 characterized clones contracting day 15 to 85, whereas later expanders leaned CD4+.

V gene TRBV5-6 combines with J gene TRBJ2-7; D is uncertain. The origin of this receptor is an adult woman who had mild COVID-19 (a few samples of this study predate the infection). Cell type and time point are not known. The source material was PBMCs or a T cell subset sorted from them (not recorded which). The DNA of the CDR3 is TGTGCCAGCAGCTTGGTAGCAGTTACCTACGAGCAGTACTTC. Translation gives CASSLVAVTYEQYF.